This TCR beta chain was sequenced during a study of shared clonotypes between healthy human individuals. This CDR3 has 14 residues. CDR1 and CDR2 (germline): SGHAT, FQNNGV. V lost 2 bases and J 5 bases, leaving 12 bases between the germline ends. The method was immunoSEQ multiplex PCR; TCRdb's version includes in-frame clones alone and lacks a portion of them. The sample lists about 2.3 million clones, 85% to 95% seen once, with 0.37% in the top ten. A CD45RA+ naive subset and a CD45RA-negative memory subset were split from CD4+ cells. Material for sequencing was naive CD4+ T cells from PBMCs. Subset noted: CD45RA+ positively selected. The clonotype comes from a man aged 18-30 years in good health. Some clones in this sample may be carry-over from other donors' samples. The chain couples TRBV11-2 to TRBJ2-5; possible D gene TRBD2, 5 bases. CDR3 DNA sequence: TGTGCCAGCAGCTTACCACTAGTACTGGAGACCCAGTACTTC. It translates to CASSLPLVLETQYF.